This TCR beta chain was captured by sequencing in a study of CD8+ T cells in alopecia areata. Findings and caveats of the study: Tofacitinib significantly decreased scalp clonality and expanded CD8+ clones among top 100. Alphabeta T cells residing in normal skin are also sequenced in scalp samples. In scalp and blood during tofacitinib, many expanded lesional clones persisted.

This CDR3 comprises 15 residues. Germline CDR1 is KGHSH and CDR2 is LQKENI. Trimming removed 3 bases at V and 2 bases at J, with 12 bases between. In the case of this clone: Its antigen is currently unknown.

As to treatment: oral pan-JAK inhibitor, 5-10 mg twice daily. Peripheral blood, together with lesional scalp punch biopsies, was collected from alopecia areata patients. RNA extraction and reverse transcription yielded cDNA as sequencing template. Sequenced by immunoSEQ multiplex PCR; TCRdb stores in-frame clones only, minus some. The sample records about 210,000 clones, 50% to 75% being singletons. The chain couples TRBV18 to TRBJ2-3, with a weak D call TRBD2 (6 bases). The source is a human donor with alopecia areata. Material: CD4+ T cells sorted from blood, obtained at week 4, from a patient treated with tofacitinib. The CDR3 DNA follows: TGTGCCAGCTCACCGGGACTGACTTTCACAGATACGCAGTATTTT. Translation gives CASSPGLTFTDTQYF.